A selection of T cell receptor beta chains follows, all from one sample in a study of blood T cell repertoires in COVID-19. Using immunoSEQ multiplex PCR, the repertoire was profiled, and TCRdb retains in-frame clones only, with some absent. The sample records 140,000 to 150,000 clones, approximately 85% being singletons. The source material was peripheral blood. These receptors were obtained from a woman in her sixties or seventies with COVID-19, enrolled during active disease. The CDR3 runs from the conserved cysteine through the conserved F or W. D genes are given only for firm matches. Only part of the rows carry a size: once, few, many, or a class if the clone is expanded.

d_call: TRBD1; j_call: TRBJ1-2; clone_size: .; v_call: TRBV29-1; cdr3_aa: CSVEETGGSYGYTF; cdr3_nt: TGCAGCGTTGAAGAGACAGGGGGCTCCTATGGCTACACCTTC
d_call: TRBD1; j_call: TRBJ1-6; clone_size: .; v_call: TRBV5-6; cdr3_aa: CASSFGTGSFYNSPLHF; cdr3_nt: TGTGCCAGCAGCTTCGGGACAGGGTCCTTCTATAATTCACCCCTCCACTTT
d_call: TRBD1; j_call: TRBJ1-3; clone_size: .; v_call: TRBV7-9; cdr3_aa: CASSSWGDRDNGNTIYF; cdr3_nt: TGTGCCAGCAGCTCGTGGGGGGACAGGGATAATGGAAACACCATATATTTT
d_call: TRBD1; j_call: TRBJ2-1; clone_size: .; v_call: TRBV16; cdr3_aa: CASSQSYWTGTHKIQYNEQFF; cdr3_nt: TGTGCCAGCAGCCAATCGTATTGGACAGGGACCCACAAAATTCAATACAATGAGCAGTTCTTC
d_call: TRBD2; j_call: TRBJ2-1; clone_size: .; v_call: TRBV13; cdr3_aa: CASSLGLAGGNEQFF; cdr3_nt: TGTGCCAGCAGCTTAGGACTAGCGGGGGGGAATGAGCAGTTCTTC
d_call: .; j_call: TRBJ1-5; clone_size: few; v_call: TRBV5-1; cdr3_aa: CASSLEGNHNQPQHF; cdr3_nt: TGCGCCAGCAGCTTGGAGGGGAATCACAATCAGCCCCAGCATTTT
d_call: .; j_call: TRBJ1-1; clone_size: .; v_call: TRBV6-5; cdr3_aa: CASSSRERTEAFF; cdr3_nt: TGTGCCAGCAGTTCAAGGGAGCGCACTGAAGCTTTCTTT
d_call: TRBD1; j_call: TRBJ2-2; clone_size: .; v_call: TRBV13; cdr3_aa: CASSLERGRAGELFF; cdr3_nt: TGTGCCAGCAGCTTAGAAAGGGGGCGCGCCGGGGAGCTGTTTTTT
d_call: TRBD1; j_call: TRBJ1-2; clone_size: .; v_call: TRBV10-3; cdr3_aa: CAIELGQGNGGYTF; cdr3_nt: TGTGCCATAGAACTAGGACAGGGGAACGGGGGCTACACCTTC
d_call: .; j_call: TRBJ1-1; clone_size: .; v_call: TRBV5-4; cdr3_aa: CASSYIRTEAFF; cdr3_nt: TGTGCCAGCAGCTACATTCGCACTGAAGCTTTCTTT
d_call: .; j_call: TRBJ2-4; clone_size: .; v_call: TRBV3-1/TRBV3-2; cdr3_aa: CASPRLDGNIQYF; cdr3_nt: TGTGCCAGCCCCCGGCTAGACGGAAACATTCAGTACTTC
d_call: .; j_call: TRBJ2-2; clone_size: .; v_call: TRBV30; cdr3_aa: CAWSVRVRTGELFF; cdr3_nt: TGTGCCTGGAGTGTCCGGGTGCGCACCGGGGAGCTGTTTTTT
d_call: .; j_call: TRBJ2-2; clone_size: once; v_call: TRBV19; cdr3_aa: CASSIATNLFGGELFF; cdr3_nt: TGTGCCAGTAGTATAGCGACAAATCTATTTGGCGGGGAGCTGTTTTTT
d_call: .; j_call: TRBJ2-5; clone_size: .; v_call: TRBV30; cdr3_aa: CAWSGGGGLPQETQYF; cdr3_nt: TGTGCCTGGAGCGGGGGCGGGGGCCTCCCCCAAGAGACCCAGTACTTC
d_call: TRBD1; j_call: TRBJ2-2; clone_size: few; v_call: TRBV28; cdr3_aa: CASSSPYRGTGELFF; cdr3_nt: TGTGCCAGCAGTTCGCCATACAGGGGAACCGGGGAGCTGTTTTTT
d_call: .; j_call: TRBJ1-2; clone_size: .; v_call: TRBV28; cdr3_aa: CASSRPGVGGYTF; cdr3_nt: TGTGCCAGCAGTCGCCCGGGGGTAGGTGGCTACACCTTC
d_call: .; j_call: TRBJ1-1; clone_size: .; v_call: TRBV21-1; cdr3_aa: CASSKFVGTGGLDTEAFF; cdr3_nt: TGTGCCAGCAGCAAATTTGTTGGGACAGGGGGCCTAGACACTGAAGCTTTCTTT
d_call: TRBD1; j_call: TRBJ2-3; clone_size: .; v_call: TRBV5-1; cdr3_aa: CASSRVTGGTDTQYF; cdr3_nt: TGCGCCAGCAGCAGAGTAACAGGGGGCACAGATACGCAGTATTTT
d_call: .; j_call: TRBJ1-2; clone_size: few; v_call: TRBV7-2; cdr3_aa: CASSLERGIGGYTF; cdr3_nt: TGTGCCAGCAGCTTAGAGCGGGGTATAGGTGGCTACACCTTC
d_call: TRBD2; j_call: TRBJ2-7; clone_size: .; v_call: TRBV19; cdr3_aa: CASTGTRSYEQYF; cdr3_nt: TGTGCCTCAACCGGGACTAGGTCCTACGAGCAGTACTTC
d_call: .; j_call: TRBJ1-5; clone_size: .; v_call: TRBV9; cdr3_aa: CASSGLYSNQPQHF; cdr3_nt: TGTGCCAGCAGCGGACTGTATAGCAATCAGCCCCAGCATTTT
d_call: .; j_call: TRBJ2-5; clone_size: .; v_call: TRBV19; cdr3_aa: CASSTTPGETQYF; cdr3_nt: TGTGCCAGTAGTACCACCCCGGGGGAGACCCAGTACTTC
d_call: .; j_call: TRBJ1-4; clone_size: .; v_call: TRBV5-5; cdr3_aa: CASSFKGFNEKLFF; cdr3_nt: TGTGCCAGCAGCTTTAAGGGGTTTAATGAAAAACTGTTTTTT